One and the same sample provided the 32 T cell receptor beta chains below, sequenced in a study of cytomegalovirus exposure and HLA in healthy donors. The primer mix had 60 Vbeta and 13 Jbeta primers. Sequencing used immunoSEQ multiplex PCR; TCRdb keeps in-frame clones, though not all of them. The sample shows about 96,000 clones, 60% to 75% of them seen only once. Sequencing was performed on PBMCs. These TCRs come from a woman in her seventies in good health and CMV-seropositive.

In nucleotides, the CDR3 is TGTGCCAGCAGCCGATCGGGACAGGCCCCATACGAGCAGTACTTC. Translating it yields CASSRSGQAPYEQYF. V is TRBV7-2 and J is TRBJ2-7, with 8 positions matching TRBD1. Germline V gene data show CDR1 as SGHTA and CDR2 as FQGNSA. The CDR3 loop spans 15 amino acids. The V segment lost 5 bases and the J segment 4 bases; nucleotides outside the gene matches: 10.

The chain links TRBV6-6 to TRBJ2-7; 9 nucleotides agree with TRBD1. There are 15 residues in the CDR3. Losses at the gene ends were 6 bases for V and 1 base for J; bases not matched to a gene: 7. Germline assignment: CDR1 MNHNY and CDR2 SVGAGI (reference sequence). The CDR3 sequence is CASRISDRGSYEQYF. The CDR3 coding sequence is TGTGCCAGCAGGATATCTGACAGGGGGTCCTACGAGCAGTACTTC.

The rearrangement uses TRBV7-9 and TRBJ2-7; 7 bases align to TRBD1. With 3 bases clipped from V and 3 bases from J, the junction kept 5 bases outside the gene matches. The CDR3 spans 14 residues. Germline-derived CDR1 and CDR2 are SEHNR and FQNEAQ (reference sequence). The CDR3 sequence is CASSFGQANYEQYF. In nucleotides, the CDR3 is TGTGCCAGCAGCTTCGGACAGGCCAACTACGAGCAGTACTTC.

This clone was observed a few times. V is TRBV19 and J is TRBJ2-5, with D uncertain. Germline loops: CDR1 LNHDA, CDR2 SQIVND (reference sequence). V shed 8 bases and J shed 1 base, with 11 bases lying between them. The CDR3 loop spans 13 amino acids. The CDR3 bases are TGTGCCAGTCAGGTGACCGGCCAAGAGACCCAGTACTTC. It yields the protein CASQVTGQETQYF.

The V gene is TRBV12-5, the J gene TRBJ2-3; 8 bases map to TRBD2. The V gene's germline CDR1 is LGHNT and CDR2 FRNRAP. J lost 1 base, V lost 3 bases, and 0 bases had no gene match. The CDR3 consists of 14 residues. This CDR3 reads CASGFSGGTDTQYF. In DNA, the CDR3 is TGTGCTAGTGGTTTTAGCGGGGGCACAGATACGCAGTATTTT. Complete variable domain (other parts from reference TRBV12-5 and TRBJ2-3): DARVTQTPRHKVTEMGQEVTMRCQPILGHNTVFWYRQTMMQGLELLAYFRNRAPLDDSGMPKDRFSAEMPDATLATLKIQPSEPRDSAVYFCASGFSGGTDTQYFGPGTRLTVL.

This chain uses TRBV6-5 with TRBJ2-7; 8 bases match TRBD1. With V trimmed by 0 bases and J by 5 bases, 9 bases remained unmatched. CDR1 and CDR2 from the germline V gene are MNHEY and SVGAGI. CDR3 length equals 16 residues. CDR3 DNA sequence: TGTGCCAGCAGTTACTCGAGCGGCAGGGGGCCGGACGAGCAGTACTTC. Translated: CASSYSSGRGPDEQYF.

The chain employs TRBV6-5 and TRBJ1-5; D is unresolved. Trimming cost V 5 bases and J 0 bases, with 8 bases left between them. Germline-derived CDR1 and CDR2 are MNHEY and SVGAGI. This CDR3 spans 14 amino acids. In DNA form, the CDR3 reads TGTGCCAGCAGTCGGGAAAATAGCAATCAGCCCCAGCATTTT. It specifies CASSRENSNQPQHF.

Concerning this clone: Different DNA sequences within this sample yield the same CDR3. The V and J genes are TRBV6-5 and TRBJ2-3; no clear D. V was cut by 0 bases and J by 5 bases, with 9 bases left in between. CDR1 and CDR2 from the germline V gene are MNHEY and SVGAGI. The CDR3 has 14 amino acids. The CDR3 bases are TGTGCCAGCAGTTACTCGAGAGGTGGAGATACGCAGTATTTT. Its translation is CASSYSRGGDTQYF.

The CDR3, as DNA: TGTGCCAGCAGTGGGACCGGGACAGGGGATCGAAATGAGCAGTTCTTC. It codes for CASSGTGTGDRNEQFF. The chain couples TRBV28 to TRBJ2-1; TRBD1 matches at 10 bases. The V and J ends lost 5 bases and 7 bases, in that order; junction bases with no gene match: 11. The CDR3 runs to 16 residues. The germline gives CDR1 MDHEN, CDR2 SYDVKM. Full variable domain (outside the CDR3, taken from reference TRBV28 and TRBJ2-1): DVKVTQSSRYLVKRTGEKVFLECVQDMDHENMFWYRQDPGLGLRLIYFSYDVKMKEKGDIPEGYSVSREKKERFSLILESASTNQTSMYLCASSGTGTGDRNEQFFGPGTRLTVL.

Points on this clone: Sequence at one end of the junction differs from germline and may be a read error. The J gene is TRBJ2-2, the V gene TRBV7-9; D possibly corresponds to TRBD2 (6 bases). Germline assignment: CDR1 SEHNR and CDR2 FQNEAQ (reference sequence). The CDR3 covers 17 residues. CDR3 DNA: TGTTCCAGCAGCCCACATGACGGGACTTACTTCACCGGGGAGCTGTTTTTT. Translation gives CSSSPHDGTYFTGELFF.

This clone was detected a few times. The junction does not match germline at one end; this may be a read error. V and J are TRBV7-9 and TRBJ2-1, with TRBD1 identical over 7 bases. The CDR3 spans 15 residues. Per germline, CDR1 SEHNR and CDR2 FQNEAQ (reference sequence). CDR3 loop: CSSSRTGVGYNEQFF. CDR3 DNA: TGTTCCAGCAGCAGAACAGGGGTGGGGTACAATGAGCAGTTCTTC.

CDR3 sequence: CASTRDRDYGYTF. DNA of the CDR3: TGTGCCAGCACCAGGGACAGGGACTATGGCTACACCTTC. The rearrangement joins TRBV9 to TRBJ1-2, with 9 positions matching TRBD1. Germline V lookup: CDR1 SGDLS, CDR2 YYNGEE. The ends lost 6 bases at V and 3 bases at J; junction bases unmatched: 3. The CDR3 is 13 amino acids.

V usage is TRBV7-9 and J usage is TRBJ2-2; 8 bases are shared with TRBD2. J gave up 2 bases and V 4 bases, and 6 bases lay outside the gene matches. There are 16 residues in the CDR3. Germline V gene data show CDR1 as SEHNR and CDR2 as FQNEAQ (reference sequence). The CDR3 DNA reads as TGTGCCAGCAGCTCAAAAGCGGGGGCTAACACCGGGGAGCTGTTTTTT. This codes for CASSSKAGANTGELFF.

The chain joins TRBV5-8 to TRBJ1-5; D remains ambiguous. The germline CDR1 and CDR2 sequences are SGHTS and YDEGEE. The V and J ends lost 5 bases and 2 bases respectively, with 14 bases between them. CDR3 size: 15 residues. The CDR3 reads CASSSGSSGNQPQHF. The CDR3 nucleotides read TGTGCCAGCAGTAGCGGGAGTTCGGGCAATCAGCCCCAGCATTTT.

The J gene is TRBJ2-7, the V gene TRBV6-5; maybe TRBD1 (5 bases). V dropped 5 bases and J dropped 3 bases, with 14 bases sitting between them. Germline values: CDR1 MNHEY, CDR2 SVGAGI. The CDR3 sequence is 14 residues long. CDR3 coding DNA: TGTGCCAGCAGTAAGGACACAACAATCTACGAGCAGTACTTC. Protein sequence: CASSKDTTIYEQYF.

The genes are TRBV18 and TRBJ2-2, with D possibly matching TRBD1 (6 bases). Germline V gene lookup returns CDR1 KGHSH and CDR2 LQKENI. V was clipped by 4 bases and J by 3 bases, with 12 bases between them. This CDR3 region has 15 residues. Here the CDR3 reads CASSLTGSDTGELFF. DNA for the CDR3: TGTGCCAGCTCACTTACAGGGTCGGACACCGGGGAGCTGTTTTTT.

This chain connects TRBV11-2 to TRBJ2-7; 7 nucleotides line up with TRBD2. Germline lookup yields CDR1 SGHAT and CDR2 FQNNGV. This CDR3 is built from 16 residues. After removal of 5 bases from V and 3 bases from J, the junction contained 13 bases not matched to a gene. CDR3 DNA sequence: TGTGCCAGCAGCCCTAGACGGGCGGGAGTGGGCTACGAGCAGTACTTC. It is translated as CASSPRRAGVGYEQYF.

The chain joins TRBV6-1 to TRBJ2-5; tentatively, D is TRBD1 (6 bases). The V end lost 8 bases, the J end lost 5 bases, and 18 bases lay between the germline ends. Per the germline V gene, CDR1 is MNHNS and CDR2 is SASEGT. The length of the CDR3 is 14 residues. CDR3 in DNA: TGTGCCAGCGGCCCCCGGACAGCGACGGAGACCCAGTACTTC. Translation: CASGPRTATETQYF.

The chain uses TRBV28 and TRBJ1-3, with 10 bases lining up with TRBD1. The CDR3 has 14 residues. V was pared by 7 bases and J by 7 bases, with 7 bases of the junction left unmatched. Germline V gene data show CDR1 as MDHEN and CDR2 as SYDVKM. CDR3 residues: CASTQGQGRNTIYF. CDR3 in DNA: TGTGCCAGCACCCAGGGACAGGGGAGGAACACCATATATTTT.

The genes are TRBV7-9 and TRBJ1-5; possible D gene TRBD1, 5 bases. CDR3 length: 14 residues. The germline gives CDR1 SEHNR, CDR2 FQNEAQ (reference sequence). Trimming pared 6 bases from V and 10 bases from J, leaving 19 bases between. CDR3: CASSSGASVVPQHF. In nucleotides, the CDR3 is TGTGCCAGCAGTTCTGGGGCTTCCGTGGTACCCCAGCATTTT.

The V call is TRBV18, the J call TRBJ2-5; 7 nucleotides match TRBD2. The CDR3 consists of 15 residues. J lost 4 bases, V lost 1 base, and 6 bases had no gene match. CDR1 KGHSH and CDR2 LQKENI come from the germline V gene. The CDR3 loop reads CASSPQAGVGETQYF. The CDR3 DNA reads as TGTGCCAGCTCACCACAGGCGGGAGTCGGAGAGACCCAGTACTTC. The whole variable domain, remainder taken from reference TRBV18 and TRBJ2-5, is NAGVMQNPRHLVRRRGQEARLRCSPMKGHSHVYWYRQLPEEGLKFMVYLQKENIIDESGMPKERFSAEFPKEGPSILRIQQVVRGDSAAYFCASSPQAGVGETQYFGPGTRLLVL.

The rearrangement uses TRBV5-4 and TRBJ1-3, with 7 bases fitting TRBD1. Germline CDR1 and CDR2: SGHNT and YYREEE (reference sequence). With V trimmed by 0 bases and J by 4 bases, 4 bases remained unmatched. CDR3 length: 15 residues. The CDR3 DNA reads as TGTGCCAGCAGCTTGGCGACAGGGCTCGGAAACACCATATATTTT. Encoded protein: CASSLATGLGNTIYF.

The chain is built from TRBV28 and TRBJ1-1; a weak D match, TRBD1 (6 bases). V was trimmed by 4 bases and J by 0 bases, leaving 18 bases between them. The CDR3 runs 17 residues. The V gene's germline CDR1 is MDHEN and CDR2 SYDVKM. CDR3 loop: CASSYQWGLDLNTEAFF. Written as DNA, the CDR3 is TGTGCCAGCAGTTACCAGTGGGGGCTCGACCTGAACACTGAAGCTTTCTTT.

The CDR3 spells CASSPRTLMNTEAFF. The CDR3 region has the DNA TGTGCCAGCAGCCCTAGGACTCTTATGAACACTGAAGCTTTCTTT. The V call is TRBV7-2, the J call TRBJ1-1, with unresolved D. CDR1 SGHTA and CDR2 FQGNSA come from the germline V gene. V shed 5 bases and J shed 0 bases, with 13 bases lying between them. The CDR3 totals 15 residues.

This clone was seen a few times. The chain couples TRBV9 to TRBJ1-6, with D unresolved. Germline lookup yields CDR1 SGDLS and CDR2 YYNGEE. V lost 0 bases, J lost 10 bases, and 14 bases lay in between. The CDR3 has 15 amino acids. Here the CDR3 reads CASSVEGGRVSPLHF. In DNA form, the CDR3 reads TGTGCCAGCAGCGTAGAGGGAGGGAGAGTATCACCCCTCCACTTT.

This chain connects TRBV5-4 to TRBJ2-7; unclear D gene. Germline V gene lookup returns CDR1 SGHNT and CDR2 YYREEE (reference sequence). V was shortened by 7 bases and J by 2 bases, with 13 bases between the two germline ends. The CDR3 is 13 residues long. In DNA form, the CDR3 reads TGTGCCAGCCGCCGAATGGGCCCCTACGAGCAGTACTTC. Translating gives CASRRMGPYEQYF. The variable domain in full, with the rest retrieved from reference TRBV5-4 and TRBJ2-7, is ETGVTQSPTHLIKTRGQQVTLRCSSQSGHNTVSWYQQALGQGPQFIFQYYREEENGRGNFPPRFSGLQFPNYSSELNVNALELDDSALYLCASRRMGPYEQYFGPGTRLTVT.

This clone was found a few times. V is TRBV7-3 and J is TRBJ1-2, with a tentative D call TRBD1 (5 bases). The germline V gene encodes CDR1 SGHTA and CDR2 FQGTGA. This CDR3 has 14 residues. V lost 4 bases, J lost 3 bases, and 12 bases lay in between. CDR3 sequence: CASSSNPGDYGYTF. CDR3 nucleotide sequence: TGTGCCAGCAGCTCAAACCCGGGGGACTATGGCTACACCTTC.

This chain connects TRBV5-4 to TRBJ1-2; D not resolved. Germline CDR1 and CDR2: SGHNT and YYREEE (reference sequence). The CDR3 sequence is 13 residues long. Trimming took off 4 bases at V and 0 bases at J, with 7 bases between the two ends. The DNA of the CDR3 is TGTGCCAGCAGCCCCCGGGCTAACTATGGCTACACCTTC. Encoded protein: CASSPRANYGYTF.

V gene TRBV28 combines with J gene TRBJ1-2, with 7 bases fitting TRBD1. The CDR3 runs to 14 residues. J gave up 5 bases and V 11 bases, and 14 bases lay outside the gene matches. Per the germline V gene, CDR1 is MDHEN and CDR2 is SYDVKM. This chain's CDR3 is CAAAEGGGLYGYTF. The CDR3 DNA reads TGTGCCGCAGCGGAAGGGGGCGGCCTTTATGGCTACACCTTC.

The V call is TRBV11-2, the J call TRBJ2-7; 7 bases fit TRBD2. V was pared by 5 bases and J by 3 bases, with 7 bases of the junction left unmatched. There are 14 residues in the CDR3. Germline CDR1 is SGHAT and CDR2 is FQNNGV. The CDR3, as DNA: TGTGCCAGCAGCCCACTGGGGGGGGGCTACGAGCAGTACTTC. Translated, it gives CASSPLGGGYEQYF. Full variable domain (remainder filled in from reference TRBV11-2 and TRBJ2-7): EAGVAQSPRYKIIEKRQSVAFWCNPISGHATLYWYQQILGQGPKLLIQFQNNGVVDDSQLPKDRFSAERLKGVDSTLKIQPAKLEDSAVYLCASSPLGGGYEQYFGPGTRLTVT.

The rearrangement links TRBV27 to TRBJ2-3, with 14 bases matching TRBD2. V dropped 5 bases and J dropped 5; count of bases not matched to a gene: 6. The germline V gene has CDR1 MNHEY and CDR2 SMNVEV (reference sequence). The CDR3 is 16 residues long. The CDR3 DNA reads TGTGCCAGCAGTGCGACCGGGACTAGCGGGAGAGATACGCAGTATTTT. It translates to CASSATGTSGRDTQYF.

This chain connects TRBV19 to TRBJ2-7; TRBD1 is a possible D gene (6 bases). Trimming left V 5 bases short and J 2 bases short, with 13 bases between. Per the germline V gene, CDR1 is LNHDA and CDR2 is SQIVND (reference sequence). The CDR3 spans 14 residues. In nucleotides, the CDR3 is TGTGCCAGTAGTTTCGAAGGACAGACCTACGAGCAGTACTTC. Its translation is CASSFEGQTYEQYF. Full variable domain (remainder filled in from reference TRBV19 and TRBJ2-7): DGGITQSPKYLFRKEGQNVTLSCEQNLNHDAMYWYRQDPGQGLRLIYYSQIVNDFQKGDIAEGYSVSREKKESFPLTVTSAQKNPTAFYLCASSFEGQTYEQYFGPGTRLTVT.